The present entry profiles one T cell receptor beta chain with its context. The sample is drawn from a study of blood T cell repertoires in COVID-19. The authors' processing: Scientists estimated how many nucleated cells there were by amplifying reference gene primers. The method was immunoSEQ multiplex PCR; TCRdb's version includes in-frame clones alone and lacks a portion of them. The V and J calls and clone size are taken from that table; D and trimming were inferred from the DNA. The profile shows 250,000 to 300,000 clones, around nine tenths of them singletons. J gave up 3 bases and V 5 bases, and 8 bases lay outside the gene matches. Per the germline V gene, CDR1 is MNHEY and CDR2 is SMNVEV (reference sequence). This CDR3 is built from 16 residues. The cohort comprised adults aged roughly 18 to 95 years residing in about two dozen US areas. Cohort allocation depended upon clinical history that participants reported.

This TCR was sampled from an older woman who had recovered from COVID-19. The sample was PBMCs or T cells enriched from blood (not recorded which). V is TRBV27 and J is TRBJ2-1; 9 bases map to TRBD1. In nucleotides, the CDR3 is TGTGCCAGCAGTAAAACCGGGACAGGGATCTACAATGAGCAGTTCTTC. Its translation is CASSKTGTGIYNEQFF.